The rows below give T cell receptor beta chains drawn from one sample of a study of blood T cell repertoires in COVID-19. Sequencing used immunoSEQ multiplex PCR; TCRdb keeps in-frame clones, though not all of them. The sample yields around 300,000 clones, about 86% seen once. The sample comprised peripheral blood. The receptors were sampled from a woman aged 25 to 45 who had recovered from COVID-19. The CDR3 runs from the conserved cysteine through the conserved F or W. D genes are given only for firm matches. For some rows the clone size is stated as once, few or many, or as a class when expanded; others skip it.

TRBV19	-	-	TRBJ2-3	TGTGCCAGTAGTCCAAAGGGGATCACAGATACGCAGTATTTT	CASSPKGITDTQYF
TRBV6-4	-	-	TRBJ1-1	TGTGCCAGCAGTGACGGTGAGCGAACTGAAGCTTTCTTT	CASSDGERTEAFF
TRBV4-1	-	-	TRBJ1-5	TGCGCCAGCAGCCACGGCGGGCGGAATCAGCCCCAGCATTTT	CASSHGGRNQPQHF
TRBV3-1/TRBV3-2	-	-	TRBJ2-2	TGTGCCAGCAGCCAAGACAGGGCCGGGGAGCTGTTTTTT	CASSQDRAGELFF
TRBV5-5	-	-	TRBJ1-5	TGTGCCAGCAGCTTGATGGGCCCGGGGGTCAATCAGCCCCAGCATTTT	CASSLMGPGVNQPQHF
TRBV6-6	-	-	TRBJ2-2	TGTGCCAGCAGTTACCTGACTCCAAACACCGGGGAGCTGTTTTTT	CASSYLTPNTGELFF
TRBV29-1	TRBD2	-	TRBJ2-1	TGCAGCACCCGGCGGAGCGGGGATTACAATGAGCAGTTCTTC	CSTRRSGDYNEQFF
TRBV28	-	-	TRBJ2-4	TGTGCCAGCAGTTTCCAGGGGATAGCCAAAAACATTCAGTACTTC	CASSFQGIAKNIQYF
TRBV6-2/TRBV6-3	-	-	TRBJ2-5	TGTGCCAGCAGTTTTATTGCGGGGACCCAGTACTTC	CASSFIAGTQYF
TRBV7-3	-	-	TRBJ1-2	TGTGCCAGCAGCGACTCCGTCGACCGGAGCTACACCTTC	CASSDSVDRSYTF
TRBV5-4	-	-	TRBJ2-1	TGTGCCAGCAGCTTGGCTAGTCTCAATGAGCAGTTCTTC	CASSLASLNEQFF
TRBV7-9	-	-	TRBJ1-1	TGTGCCAGCAGGGAGAACCCCGGCACTGAAGCTTTCTTT	CASRENPGTEAFF
TRBV29-1	TRBD1	-	TRBJ2-5	TGCAGCGTGGTACAGGGGGTTCCGGAGACCCAGTACTTC	CSVVQGVPETQYF
TRBV6-2/TRBV6-3	TRBD2	-	TRBJ2-3	TGTGCCAGCAGTTACTCGCCCCCTAGCGGGAGGGCCCGGGGTACGCAGTATTTT	CASSYSPPSGRARGTQYF
TRBV7-3	TRBD2	-	TRBJ2-3	TGTGCCAGCAGCCTAGCGGGAGGGACAGATACGCAGTATTTT	CASSLAGGTDTQYF
TRBV15	-	-	TRBJ1-5	TGTGCCACCAGCGGTCGGGGGGCACGCAATCAGCCCCAGCATTTT	CATSGRGARNQPQHF
TRBV12-3/TRBV12-4	-	-	TRBJ1-2	TGTGCCAGCAGTTCCGACATTACGAATGGCTACACCTTC	CASSSDITNGYTF
TRBV6-2/TRBV6-3	TRBD2	medium-sized	TRBJ2-1	TGTGCCAGCAGTTACTCGACTAGCGGAGAAGAGCAGTTCTTC	CASSYSTSGEEQFF
TRBV27	-	-	TRBJ1-4	TGTGCCAGCAGTTTTCCAGGGGAAGAAAAACTGTTTTTT	CASSFPGEEKLFF
TRBV5-4	TRBD1	-	TRBJ1-1	TGTGCCAGCAGCGTGGGACAGACCTACACTGAAGCTTTCTTT	CASSVGQTYTEAFF
TRBV7-8	-	-	TRBJ1-1	TGTGCCAGCACCTCCCGGGCGGGCCCGAACACTGAAGCTTTCTTT	CASTSRAGPNTEAFF
TRBV12-3/TRBV12-4	TRBD1	-	TRBJ2-3	TGTGCCAGCAGTTATAGGGACAGGGTCCAGTATTTT	CASSYRDRVQYF
TRBV10-1	-	-	TRBJ2-2	TGCGCCAGCAGTGAGTCTTGGCAGGGGAACACCGGGGAGCTGTTTTTT	CASSESWQGNTGELFF